Presented here are 19 T cell receptor beta chains from one specimen sequenced in a study of blood T cell repertoires in COVID-19. Generated by immunoSEQ multiplex PCR, the TCRdb table keeps only in-frame clones and is missing some. The sample includes roughly 70,000 clones, over 80% of them seen just once. The sample taken for sequencing was peripheral blood. All receptors come from an elderly woman with active COVID-19.

CDR3 bases: TGTGCCAGCAGCCGAGCGGAGGGCGGGAGGGCTTACAATGAGCAGTTCTTC. This encodes CASSRAEGGRAYNEQFF. The V and J genes are TRBV4-2 and TRBJ2-1; 9 nucleotides agree with TRBD2. CDR1 and CDR2 (germline): LGHNA, YNFKEQ. CDR3 size: 17 residues. V lost 4 bases and J lost 4; bases outside the gene matches: 11.

The gene calls are TRBV11-2 and TRBJ1-1, with 7 bases fitting TRBD1. Germline V gene sequence: CDR1 SGHAT, CDR2 FQNNGV. The J segment lost 4 bases and the V segment lost 6 bases, leaving 5 bases of the junction unmatched. The CDR3 extends over 13 amino acids. The CDR3, as DNA: TGTGCCAGCAGATCTCCAGGGGGCACTGAAGCTTTCTTT. It encodes CASRSPGGTEAFF.

This clone was detected only a few times. The chain carries TRBV23-1 and TRBJ2-2, with a tentative D call TRBD1 (5 bases). TRBV23-1 is assigned to the ORF class and has an uncertain function. Trimming removed 6 bases from V and 7 bases from J, with 9 bases in between. This CDR3 is built from 12 residues. The CDR3 spells CASSAGHGELFF. CDR3 nucleotides: TGCGCCAGCAGCGCAGGACACGGGGAGCTGTTTTTT.

The CDR3 sequence: CASSIQGGGSYNEQFF. CDR3 sequence (DNA): TGTGCCAGTAGTATACAGGGAGGGGGCTCCTACAATGAGCAGTTCTTC. The chain couples TRBV19 to TRBJ2-1, with D perhaps TRBD2 (7 bases). The germline V gene encodes CDR1 LNHDA and CDR2 SQIVND (reference sequence). V shed 2 bases and J shed 0 bases, with 11 bases lying between them. This CDR3 spans 16 amino acids.

The chain is built from TRBV5-1 and TRBJ2-2; 11 positions match TRBD2. This CDR3 is built from 17 residues. The J segment lost 1 base and the V segment lost 2 bases, leaving 4 bases of the junction unmatched. Germline lookup yields CDR1 SGHRS and CDR2 YFSETQ. The CDR3: CASSFLAGGQNTGELFF. The DNA for the CDR3 is TGCGCCAGCAGCTTTCTAGCGGGAGGCCAGAACACCGGGGAGCTGTTTTTT.

This clone was seen once. This rearrangement joins TRBV6-2 or TRBV6-3 to TRBJ2-7; TRBD2 aligns across 14 bases. CDR3 size: 16 residues. Germline loops: CDR1 MNHEY, CDR2 SVGEGT. Trimming cost V 6 bases and J 2 bases; bases outside gene matches: 6. This chain's CDR3 is CASSTGLAGVPYEQYF. The CDR3 DNA is TGTGCCAGCAGCACGGGACTAGCGGGAGTCCCCTACGAGCAGTACTTC.

This clone was seen just once. The CDR3 DNA is TGTGCCAGTATTCCCGGAGGAGGCGCGGACACTGAAGCTTTCTTT. This codes for CASIPGGGADTEAFF. The chain is built from TRBV19 and TRBJ1-1; D unclear. The CDR3 is made up of 15 amino acids. The ends were cut back, 7 bases at V and 3 bases at J, with 18 bases in the middle. Germline lookup yields CDR1 LNHDA and CDR2 SQIVND (reference sequence).

In DNA, the CDR3 is TGTGCCAGCAGTTACAGGAGCTCCTACAATGAGCAGTTCTTC. Amino acids: CASSYRSSYNEQFF. The chain combines TRBV6-5 with TRBJ2-1, with D unresolved. The germline gives CDR1 MNHEY, CDR2 SVGAGI. The V gene lost 2 bases and the J gene lost 0 bases, with 5 bases spanning the gap. This CDR3 has 14 amino acids.

The V call is TRBV7-2, the J call TRBJ2-7; 8 bases are a match to TRBD1. CDR1 SGHTA and CDR2 FQGNSA come from the germline V gene. This CDR3 has 12 amino acids. The V and J ends lost 8 bases and 3 bases, in that order; junction bases with no gene match: 3. The CDR3 spells CASAGQDYEQYF. The CDR3 region has the DNA TGTGCCAGCGCGGGACAGGACTACGAGCAGTACTTC.

This sequence joins TRBV20-1 and TRBJ2-5; D may be TRBD2 (6 bases). This CDR3 is 14 amino acids long. The V gene's germline CDR1 is DFQATT and CDR2 SNEGSKA (reference sequence). Trimming shortened V by 3 bases and J by 5 bases, and 16 bases separated the two germline ends. The CDR3 reads CSASSGVVRETQYF. The CDR3 DNA follows: TGCAGTGCTAGTAGCGGCGTCGTGAGGGAGACCCAGTACTTC.

This chain connects TRBV29-1 to TRBJ2-1, with 9 bases lining up with TRBD2. With V trimmed by 0 bases and J by 7 bases, 7 bases remained unmatched. There are 15 residues in the CDR3. Germline assignment: CDR1 SQVTM and CDR2 ANQGSEA. CDR3 coding DNA: TGCAGCGTTGAAGATAAGGCGGGGGGGTGGAATGAGCAGTTCTTC. This sequence encodes CSVEDKAGGWNEQFF.

The genes are TRBV5-6 and TRBJ2-7, with D tentatively TRBD2 (7 bases). V was cut by 0 bases and J by 3 bases, with 13 bases left in between. Germline assignment: CDR1 SGHDT and CDR2 YYEEEE. The CDR3 loop spans 15 amino acids. The CDR3 loop reads CASSLDPGGLYEQYF. The CDR3 nucleotides read TGTGCCAGCAGCTTGGATCCCGGGGGGCTCTACGAGCAGTACTTC.

The chain combines TRBV15 with TRBJ2-3; the D gene is possibly TRBD2 (6 bases). This CDR3 contains 15 residues. Deletions cut 3 bases from V and 7 bases from J, with 17 bases between. The germline gives CDR1 LNHNV, CDR2 YYDKDF (reference sequence). The CDR3 DNA reads TGTGCCACCAGCAGTGGCCTCGGGGGAGCTAATACGCAGTATTTT. Encoded protein: CATSSGLGGANTQYF.

The chain employs TRBV5-6 and TRBJ2-3, with 10 bases identical to TRBD2. Trimming at V came to 1 base and at J to 0 bases, leaving 2 bases not matched to a gene. The CDR3 covers 16 residues. Germline V gives CDR1 SGHDT, CDR2 YYEEEE. The CDR3 sequence: CASSLQTSGSTDTQYF. In DNA form, the CDR3 reads TGTGCCAGCAGCTTGCAGACTAGCGGGAGCACAGATACGCAGTATTTT.

This clone was picked up one time. The genes are TRBV5-4 and TRBJ2-1; possibly TRBD2 for D (5 bases). CDR1 is SGHNT, CDR2 YYREEE, per germline (reference sequence). V gave up 2 bases and J gave up 5 bases, with 14 bases separating them. This CDR3 comprises 15 residues. As DNA, the CDR3 is TGTGCCAGCAGCTTTACGAGGGCCCGGGACAATGAGCAGTTCTTC. It is translated as CASSFTRARDNEQFF. The full variable domain, rest sourced from reference TRBV5-4 and TRBJ2-1, is ETGVTQSPTHLIKTRGQQVTLRCSSQSGHNTVSWYQQALGQGPQFIFQYYREEENGRGNFPPRFSGLQFPNYSSELNVNALELDDSALYLCASSFTRARDNEQFFGPGTRLTVL.

This chain joins TRBV27 and TRBJ2-3; possibly TRBD2 for D (5 bases). The CDR3 is 13 residues long. Trimming pared 2 bases from V and 5 bases from J, leaving 8 bases between. CDR1 MNHEY and CDR2 SMNVEV come from the germline V gene (reference sequence). CDR3 in amino acids: CASSLTGGDTQYF. DNA of the CDR3: TGTGCCAGCAGTTTAACCGGAGGAGATACGCAGTATTTT.

In DNA, the CDR3 is TGTGCCAGCAGTGGACTAGCGGAGGGAGGGTACAATGAGCAGTTCTTC. Translated: CASSGLAEGGYNEQFF. The gene calls are TRBV2 and TRBJ2-1; TRBD2 aligns across 9 bases. The CDR3 runs to 16 residues. CDR1 and CDR2 (germline): SNHLY, FYNNEI. Losses at the gene ends were 4 bases for V and 4 bases for J; bases not matched to a gene: 8.

This sequence joins TRBV15 and TRBJ2-5, with D perhaps TRBD1 (6 bases). Germline V gene sequence: CDR1 LNHNV, CDR2 YYDKDF (reference sequence). The CDR3 is 16 amino acids. Trimming removed 0 bases at V and 3 bases at J, with 14 bases between. CDR3 residues: CATSRDLGQQEETQYF. The CDR3 DNA is TGTGCCACCAGCAGAGATTTAGGACAGCAAGAAGAGACCCAGTACTTC.

The rearrangement joins TRBV25-1 to TRBJ2-5; 8 nucleotides agree with TRBD2. V was pared by 1 base and J by 4 bases, with 5 bases of the junction left unmatched. This CDR3 is built from 15 residues. Germline V gene sequence: CDR1 MGHDK, CDR2 SYGVNS. The CDR3 is CASSESREGRETQYF. As DNA, the CDR3 is TGTGCCAGCAGTGAATCCCGGGAGGGCCGAGAGACCCAGTACTTC.